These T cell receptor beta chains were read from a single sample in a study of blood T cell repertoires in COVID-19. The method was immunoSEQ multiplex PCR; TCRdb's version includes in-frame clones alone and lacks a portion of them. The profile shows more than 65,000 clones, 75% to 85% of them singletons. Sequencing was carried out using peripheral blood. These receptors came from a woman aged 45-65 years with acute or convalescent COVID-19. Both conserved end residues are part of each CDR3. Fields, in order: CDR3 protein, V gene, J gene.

CASSLTGTDTQYF,TRBV5-1,TRBJ2-3
CASNRGYGQPQHF,TRBV28,TRBJ1-5
CASSPGGQNTGELFF,TRBV28,TRBJ2-2
CASSLQGFGTEAFF,TRBV7-2,TRBJ1-1
CSASLAEYGYTF,TRBV20-1,TRBJ1-2
CASSTSGGKLSGELFF,TRBV2,TRBJ2-2
CASSQGKLAGIRETQYF,TRBV7-7,TRBJ2-5
CASSEQAGSYNEQFF,TRBV6-4,TRBJ2-1
CASSSGGANYGYTF,TRBV7-9,TRBJ1-2
CASSFERGTDTQYF,TRBV7-9,TRBJ2-3
CASSGQIYEQYF,TRBV2,TRBJ2-7
CASSFSIGLEAFF,TRBV12-3/TRBV12-4,TRBJ1-1
CASSLRLAGGNEQFF,TRBV27,TRBJ2-1
CATNPGGAETQYF,TRBV5-4,TRBJ2-5
CASLMKFPERECNNEQFF,TRBV6-4,TRBJ2-1
CASSLEGALKETQYF,TRBV5-1,TRBJ2-5
CASSLFMGQGFTGELFF,TRBV5-4,TRBJ2-2
CASSWRLSNEQFF,TRBV5-1,TRBJ2-1
CAGAAQVRITNRSTYGYTF,TRBV23-1,TRBJ1-2
CASSLTGVQYF,TRBV12-3/TRBV12-4,TRBJ2-7
CASSPIGRAGGTYEQYF,TRBV11-2,TRBJ2-7
CASSLPWTGENYGYTF,TRBV7-9,TRBJ1-2
CASSPGLNYYEQYF,TRBV7-9,TRBJ2-7
CASRGGTEAFF,TRBV5-1,TRBJ1-1